The entry below describes one T cell receptor (beta chain). Its antigen remains unidentified. TCRB was sequenced at Survey level resolution. Clones were read by immunoSEQ multiplex PCR, and TCRdb kept only the in-frame ones, dropping some. The sample lists 460 or so clones; around 69% were seen once. As to time point: 2014-2015 season, 7 days after vaccination. Excluded were substance abuse, HIV/AIDS, active cancer, immunomodulatory drugs and active illness. The sample is drawn from a study of follicular helper T cells after annual influenza vaccination. Whole-study results and caveats: Plasmablast frequency change correlated with clonality change in ICOS+CD38+ cTfh.

Germline-derived CDR1 and CDR2 are SGDLS and YYNGEE. The V end was cut by 1 base, the J end by 2 bases, with 8 bases between. This CDR3 has 14 residues. The sequence derives from an adult who received the influenza vaccine. The chain employs TRBV9 and TRBJ2-3; maybe TRBD2 (5 bases). This sample comprised CXCR5+ CD38+ circulating T follicular helper cells from blood, obtained 7 days after influenza vaccination. Subset specified: circulating Tfh, non-naive CD4+CXCR5+PD-1+ (ICOS+CD38+ or ICOS-CD38-). As DNA, the CDR3 is TGTGCCAGCAGCGTACGGGGTGTCACAGATACGCAGTATTTT. Its protein product is CASSVRGVTDTQYF.